The clone carrying this T cell receptor (beta chain) was recorded a few times. The entry originates in a study of T-cell memory formation after mild COVID-19. CDR1 and CDR2 from the germline V gene are SGHKS and YYEKEE (reference sequence). V lost 4 bases and J lost 0, with 14 bases in between. The CDR3 is made up of 15 amino acids. TCRdb processed the 5' RACE reads anew with MiXCR; each CDR3 protein has one entry. This table has 550,000 to 700,000 distinct CDR3 sequences, approximately 18% appearing once. Sequenced: PBMCs or a T cell subset sorted from them (not recorded which). The J gene is TRBJ2-7, the V gene TRBV5-5; no clear D. The sequence came from an adult woman who had mild COVID-19 (a few samples of this study predate the infection). Cell type and time point are not known. The CDR3 region has the DNA TGTGCCAGCAGCGTAGGGTGGAGCGACTCCTACGAGCAGTACTTC. Translated: CASSVGWSDSYEQYF.